This TCR beta chain was sequenced during a study of blood T cell repertoires in COVID-19. Looked up from germline, CDR1 is SGHKS and CDR2 is YYEKEE (reference sequence). The V and J ends lost 3 bases and 2 bases respectively, with 17 bases between them. The CDR3 consists of 17 residues. Generated by immunoSEQ multiplex PCR, the TCRdb table keeps only in-frame clones and is missing some. The sample records approximately 140,000 clones, 84% being singletons. The clonotype was recovered from a woman aged 50 to 60 with acute COVID-19. Sequences were obtained from PBMCs or T cells enriched from blood (not recorded which). The gene calls are TRBV5-5 and TRBJ2-2; D perhaps matches TRBD1 (6 bases). The CDR3 bases are TGTGCCAGCAGCTCTTACAGGGCGACGCCCAACACCGGGGAGCTGTTTTTT. It yields the protein CASSSYRATPNTGELFF.